Following are 32 T cell receptor beta chains from one sample sequenced in a study of T cells after yellow fever vaccination. From the 5' RACE reads, TCRdb called clonotypes with MiXCR, one entry per CDR3 protein. The sample lists approximately 510,000 distinct CDR3 sequences, just over 20% occurring once. The sequencing here drew on PBMCs, taken about 21 days after the first yellow fever vaccination. Source of these receptors: a man aged 18 to 29 who received the YFV17D yellow fever vaccine.

CDR3 DNA: TGCAGTGCTAGAGATTTTCGGACTAGCGGGGAGACCCAGTACTTC. Protein sequence: CSARDFRTSGETQYF. The chain carries TRBV20-1 and TRBJ2-5; 11 nucleotides agree with TRBD2. Germline trimming cut 0 bases from V and 5 bases from J; bases unmatched to any gene: 5. The CDR3 consists of 15 residues. Germline CDR1 reads DFQATT; CDR2 reads SNEGSKA (reference sequence).

The gene calls are TRBV7-2 and TRBJ1-2; D is perhaps TRBD1 (5 bases). Per germline, CDR1 SGHTA and CDR2 FQGNSA. Trimming stripped 1 base from V and 6 bases from J, with 15 bases between. The CDR3 spans 15 residues. The CDR3 loop reads CASSLGGYLGNGYTF. The DNA for the CDR3 is TGTGCCAGCAGCTTAGGGGGGTACCTTGGAAATGGCTACACCTTC.

In this sample, this clonotype turned up a few times. The CDR3 region is CASSGTQGLPSYEQYF. CDR3 nucleotides: TGTGCCAGCAGCGGGACACAGGGACTTCCCTCCTACGAGCAGTACTTC. The chain links TRBV5-4 to TRBJ2-7; D may be TRBD1 or TRBD2 (6 bases each). V was pared by 4 bases and J by 0 bases, with 17 bases between. The CDR3 contains 16 residues. Per germline, CDR1 SGHNT and CDR2 YYREEE (reference sequence).

This clonotype was seen ten or more times. This rearrangement joins TRBV7-2 to TRBJ2-1; no firm D call. Trimming took 1 base from V and 0 from J, leaving 16 bases between them. In germline, CDR1 is SGHTA, CDR2 FQGNSA. The CDR3 contains 18 residues. In DNA, the CDR3 is TGTGCCAGCAGCTTAGGGGTAACTCACCCCCTCTCCTACAATGAGCAGTTCTTC. Protein: CASSLGVTHPLSYNEQFF.

This rearrangement joins TRBV7-2 to TRBJ2-5; D is perhaps TRBD1 (5 bases). The CDR3 covers 15 residues. Trimming removed 1 base at V and 4 bases at J, with 13 bases between. Germline V gives CDR1 SGHTA, CDR2 FQGNSA. The CDR3 bases are TGTGCCAGCAGCTTAGTGGCCTGGGGCCCAGAGACCCAGTACTTC. Translated, it gives CASSLVAWGPETQYF.

The chain combines TRBV4-2 with TRBJ2-1, with a weak D call TRBD2 (5 bases). This CDR3 spans 13 amino acids. Trimming removed 6 bases at V and 9 bases at J, with 15 bases between. Germline V gene lookup returns CDR1 LGHNA and CDR2 YNFKEQ. The CDR3 loop is CASREVGGVEQFF. DNA of the CDR3: TGTGCCAGCAGGGAGGTGGGCGGCGTTGAGCAGTTCTTC.

The rearrangement uses TRBV5-4 and TRBJ2-3, with D uncertain. Germline assignment: CDR1 SGHNT and CDR2 YYREEE (reference sequence). V was shortened by 5 bases and J by 10 bases, with 14 bases between the two germline ends. The CDR3 extends over 12 amino acids. The CDR3 is CASRGPSSSQYF. In DNA form, the CDR3 reads TGTGCCAGCAGAGGACCGTCATCATCGCAGTATTTT.

V and J are TRBV4-2 and TRBJ2-5; 11 bases map to TRBD2. V was pared by 0 bases and J by 4 bases, with 7 bases of the junction left unmatched. From germline, CDR1 is LGHNA and CDR2 YNFKEQ. The CDR3 covers 17 residues. The CDR3 sequence is CASSQDGSLAGGETQYF. CDR3 nucleotides: TGTGCCAGCAGCCAAGATGGTTCCCTAGCGGGGGGAGAGACCCAGTACTTC.

The chain couples TRBV12-3 or TRBV12-4 to TRBJ1-5; 11 bases agree with TRBD1. The V segment lost 4 bases and the J segment 5 bases; nucleotides outside the gene matches: 10. The CDR3 is made up of 17 amino acids. CDR3 in amino acids: CASSSPTGTGGDQPQHF. The CDR3 DNA is TGTGCCAGCAGTTCCCCGACCGGGACAGGGGGTGATCAGCCCCAGCATTTT.

The rearrangement links TRBV5-4 to TRBJ1-2; D is uncertain. Germline CDR1 SGHNT, CDR2 YYREEE (reference sequence). The CDR3 is 14 amino acids. The germline V and J ends were trimmed by 0 bases and 4 bases, with 10 bases remaining between them. The CDR3 protein is CASSLGSTVYGYTF. The CDR3 DNA reads TGTGCCAGCAGCTTGGGAAGCACGGTCTATGGCTACACCTTC.

This clonotype was seen more than once but under ten times. This sequence joins TRBV29-1 and TRBJ2-2; unclear D gene. Germline-derived CDR1 and CDR2 are SQVTM and ANQGSEA. CDR3 size: 17 residues. V was clipped by 4 bases and J by 1 base, with 19 bases between them. CDR3 coding DNA: TGCAGCGTTGGGGGAAGTGCAGGCAGGAGGAACACCGGGGAGCTGTTTTTT. Its protein is CSVGGSAGRRNTGELFF.

The genes are TRBV20-1 and TRBJ2-5, with a weak D call TRBD1 (6 bases). The CDR3 extends over 13 amino acids. V lost 1 base to trimming and J lost 5 bases, with 11 bases between them. Germline loops: CDR1 DFQATT, CDR2 SNEGSKA (reference sequence). The CDR3 spells CSARGTVGETQYF. CDR3 in DNA: TGCAGTGCTAGAGGGACAGTCGGGGAGACCCAGTACTTC.

The genes are TRBV4-2 and TRBJ2-7; maybe TRBD2 (6 bases). This CDR3 has 15 residues. V lost 0 bases to trimming and J lost 2 bases, with 11 bases between them. Germline CDR1 LGHNA, CDR2 YNFKEQ. The CDR3 DNA reads as TGTGCCAGCAGCCAAGAGTCCACGGGGGCCTACGAGCAGTACTTC. Its translation is CASSQESTGAYEQYF.

This clonotype was seen only a few times. The chain links TRBV20-1 to TRBJ2-7; the D gene could be TRBD1 or TRBD2 (6 bases each). Trimming took 5 bases from V and 4 from J, leaving 18 bases between them. This CDR3 has 14 amino acids. The V gene's germline CDR1 is DFQATT and CDR2 SNEGSKA (reference sequence). CDR3 loop: CSARGGTGGYEQYF. In DNA form, the CDR3 reads TGCAGTGCTCGAGGGGGTACCGGGGGATACGAGCAGTACTTC.

The V gene is TRBV7-2, the J gene TRBJ1-6; D not resolved. Germline CDR1 and CDR2: SGHTA and FQGNSA. Trimming pared 2 bases from V and 8 bases from J, leaving 16 bases between. The CDR3 runs to 16 residues. In nucleotides, the CDR3 is TGTGCCAGCAGCTTATCGTTGTGGGCAGAAGATTCACCCCTCCACTTT. This encodes CASSLSLWAEDSPLHF.

This chain connects TRBV4-3 to TRBJ2-3; D is unclear. The CDR3 has 16 amino acids. Deletions cut 1 base from V and 3 bases from J, with 14 bases between. Germline lookup yields CDR1 LGHNA and CDR2 YSLEER. DNA for the CDR3: TGCGCCAGCAGCCAAGGTATAGCCACCTTGACAGATACGCAGTATTTT. Amino acid sequence: CASSQGIATLTDTQYF.

The J gene is TRBJ1-5, the V gene TRBV25-1; tentatively, D is TRBD1 (6 bases). Germline V gives CDR1 MGHDK, CDR2 SYGVNS. V lost 4 bases and J lost 1, with 11 bases in between. CDR3 length: 15 amino acids. The CDR3 bases are TGTGCCAGCAGTGCCGGGGGCGGGAGCAATCAGCCCCAGCATTTT. Its protein product is CASSAGGGSNQPQHF. The full variable domain, rest sourced from reference TRBV25-1 and TRBJ1-5, is EADIYQTPRYLVIGTGKKITLECSQTMGHDKMYWYQQDPGMELHLIHYSYGVNSTEKGDLSSESTVSRIRTEHFPLTLESARPSHTSQYLCASSAGGGSNQPQHFGDGTRLSIL.

The J gene is TRBJ2-7, the V gene TRBV2; D gene unclear. There are 13 residues in the CDR3. Germline values: CDR1 SNHLY, CDR2 FYNNEI. V was trimmed by 6 bases and J by 3 bases, leaving 12 bases between them. CDR3: CASRESNSYEQYV. In DNA form, the CDR3 reads TGTGCCAGCAGGGAGAGTAACAGCTACGAGCAGTACGTC.

The rearrangement links TRBV2 to TRBJ2-5, with unresolved D. Trimming took off 2 bases at V and 0 bases at J, with 4 bases between the two ends. CDR1 and CDR2 from the germline V gene are SNHLY and FYNNEI. CDR3 size: 13 residues. The CDR3 loop reads CASSESYQETQYF. The CDR3 DNA reads as TGTGCCAGCAGTGAAAGCTACCAAGAGACCCAGTACTTC.

The table lists this clonotype with a few counts. V and J are TRBV12-3 or TRBV12-4 and TRBJ1-2, with a possible D match to TRBD1 (5 bases). The ends were cut back, 7 bases at V and 0 bases at J, with 18 bases in the middle. This CDR3 has 16 amino acids. CDR3 nucleotide sequence: TGTGCCAGCACCCCCCCGCGCAGGGCAGCTAACTATGGCTACACCTTC. Translating it yields CASTPPRRAANYGYTF.

The genes are TRBV6-2 or TRBV6-3 and TRBJ2-1; 7 nucleotides line up with TRBD2. V lost 6 bases, J lost 12 bases, and 5 bases stayed unmatched. Germline-derived CDR1 and CDR2 are MNHEY and SVGEGT. The CDR3 is made up of 11 amino acids. The DNA for the CDR3 is TGTGCCAGCAGCTTCCCGGGGGGGCAGTTCTTC. It specifies CASSFPGGQFF.

This chain uses TRBV20-1 with TRBJ1-4, with unresolved D. CDR1 and CDR2 from the germline V gene are DFQATT and SNEGSKA (reference sequence). V was clipped by 7 bases and J by 0 bases, with 21 bases between them. CDR3 length equals 17 residues. The chain's CDR3 is CSVSPPPQRATNEKLFF. In DNA form, the CDR3 reads TGCAGTGTGTCCCCCCCTCCGCAACGTGCAACTAATGAAAAACTGTTTTTT.

The V and J genes are TRBV29-1 and TRBJ2-7; perhaps TRBD1 as D (5 bases). The V end lost 4 bases, the J end lost 4 bases, and 14 bases lay between the germline ends. The CDR3 loop spans 13 amino acids. Germline V gene lookup returns CDR1 SQVTM and CDR2 ANQGSEA. The CDR3: CSVGGDPGYEQYF. CDR3 sequence (DNA): TGCAGCGTTGGAGGTGACCCAGGGTACGAGCAGTACTTC.

The V call is TRBV7-2, the J call TRBJ1-1; tentative D call: TRBD1 (6 bases). The CDR3 is 13 residues long. V was cut by 6 bases and J by 3 bases, with 11 bases left in between. Looked up from germline, CDR1 is SGHTA and CDR2 is FQGNSA. This chain's CDR3 is CASRPQGYTEAFF. Here the CDR3 DNA reads TGTGCCAGCAGACCTCAGGGGTACACTGAAGCTTTCTTT.

This clonotype was observed a few times. The chain is built from TRBV19 and TRBJ1-1; 11 positions agree with TRBD1. Germline trimming cut 2 bases from V and 4 bases from J; bases unmatched to any gene: 3. The germline gives CDR1 LNHDA, CDR2 SQIVND (reference sequence). The CDR3 runs to 15 residues. The CDR3 DNA follows: TGTGCCAGTAGTATAATGGGACAGGGGGGCACTGAAGCTTTCTTT. Its protein is CASSIMGQGGTEAFF.

The V and J genes are TRBV11-2 and TRBJ2-1, with a tentative D call TRBD2 (6 bases). CDR3 length equals 16 residues. V shed 1 base and J shed 2 bases, with 12 bases lying between them. Germline V gives CDR1 SGHAT, CDR2 FQNNGV. For the CDR3, the DNA is TGTGCCAGCAGCTTAGGGGGGGTCAGGACCTACAATGAGCAGTTCTTC. As protein: CASSLGGVRTYNEQFF.

This chain uses TRBV10-1 with TRBJ2-3, with 12 bases aligning to TRBD2. CDR3 length: 17 residues. In germline, CDR1 is WNHNN, CDR2 SYGVQD (reference sequence). After removal of 3 bases from V and 3 bases from J, the junction contained 7 bases not matched to a gene. CDR3 in amino acids: CASSDPSGGESTDTQYF. CDR3 coding DNA: TGCGCCAGCAGTGATCCTAGCGGGGGGGAGAGTACAGATACGCAGTATTTT.

This clonotype came up many times. At one boundary the junction diverges from the germline segment, which might be a read error. The V and J genes are TRBV5-1 and TRBJ2-3; perhaps D is TRBD1 or TRBD2 (6 bases each). Germline assignment: CDR1 SGHRS and CDR2 YFSETQ. This CDR3 has 15 amino acids. In nucleotides, the CDR3 is TGTGCCAGCAGCTTAGGGGGGACTAGCACAGATACGCAGTATTTT. Translating it yields CASSLGGTSTDTQYF.

The V call is TRBV11-2, the J call TRBJ2-3; D uncertain. Trimming removed 3 bases from V and 2 bases from J, with 6 bases in between. The length of the CDR3 is 13 residues. Germline V gene lookup returns CDR1 SGHAT and CDR2 FQNNGV. The CDR3 nucleotides are TGTGCCAGCAGCTTGATAAACACAGATACGCAGTATTTT. Protein sequence: CASSLINTDTQYF.

V and J are TRBV4-3 and TRBJ2-2; possible D gene TRBD1, 6 bases. This CDR3 is built from 14 residues. Germline V gives CDR1 LGHNA, CDR2 YSLEER. V shed 1 base and J shed 5 bases, with 8 bases lying between them. CDR3 nucleotides: TGCGCCAGCAGCCAAGTCCAGGGGACCGGGGAGCTGTTTTTT. Its translation is CASSQVQGTGELFF.

This clonotype was counted at least ten times. The gene calls are TRBV29-1 and TRBJ1-1; D uncertain. Trimming stripped 4 bases from V and 1 base from J, with 4 bases between. This CDR3 is 11 amino acids long. CDR1 and CDR2 (germline): SQVTM, ANQGSEA. The CDR3 protein is CSVVENTEAFF. CDR3 nucleotide sequence: TGCAGCGTTGTCGAGAACACTGAAGCTTTCTTT.

This chain connects TRBV11-2 to TRBJ1-1; D gene unclear. The germline V gene has CDR1 SGHAT and CDR2 FQNNGV. V lost 5 bases and J 0 bases, leaving 16 bases between the germline ends. The CDR3 runs 16 residues. The CDR3 DNA is TGTGCCAGCAGCCCCCGGACCTACGGCTTGAACACTGAAGCTTTCTTT. Protein sequence: CASSPRTYGLNTEAFF. The whole variable domain, remainder taken from reference TRBV11-2 and TRBJ1-1, is EAGVAQSPRYKIIEKRQSVAFWCNPISGHATLYWYQQILGQGPKLLIQFQNNGVVDDSQLPKDRFSAERLKGVDSTLKIQPAKLEDSAVYLCASSPRTYGLNTEAFFGQGTRLTVV.